This T cell receptor (beta chain) is from a study of type 1 regulatory T cells (dated by TCRdb to the early 2020s). Some background on the complete study: An in vitro protocol by which a Tr1-enriched, alloantigen-specific CD4 T cell product named T-allo10 was generated was characterized in the study. T-allo10 was being tested clinically in patients with hematological malignancies who were undergoing allogeneic hematopoietic stem cell transplantation.

Of note for this clonotype: Which antigen it targets is not known. Base-call qualities are not available, and no considerably larger clone is one nucleotide away.

The CDR3, cysteine through phenylalanine, is 12 amino acids long. The only DNA kept is the CDR3, 36 bases in frame from the first base. For CDR1 and CDR2, the germline V gene lists SGHRS and YFSETQ. V is clipped by 3 bases and J by 4 bases, and the sequence between their germline boundaries is 5 bases long. The sequencing machine was an Illumina MiSeq. TCRdb trimmed the raw reads at Q25, called clones with MiXCR and kept productive beta chains. Rows matching on CDR3 protein sequence are summarized as one entry with the most common DNA and genes. The sample records 15,000 or so distinct CDR3 sequences, roughly 13% of which are singletons. The ten largest clones take up 15% of the sample.

Sequencing was performed on cultured T cells, either the whole culture or a sorted T cell fraction (not recorded which). Recombination joined TRBV5-1 with TRBJ2-1; the D gene lacks a confident call. This receptor was obtained from a human donor in good health. The bases read TGCGCCAGCAGCTGGGGTTACAATGAGCAGTTCTTC. This encodes CASSWGYNEQFF.